Listed below are T cell receptor beta chains from one sample, sequenced in a study of blood T cell repertoires in COVID-19. Sequencing was performed with immunoSEQ multiplex PCR; in TCRdb, only in-frame clones are kept and a portion is missing. The sample shows fewer than 65,000 clones, approximately 84% of them seen only once. The material sequenced was peripheral blood. Every receptor here comes from a man aged 60-69 years with acute or convalescent COVID-19. Each CDR3 is given with its conserved first and last residue.

j_call | v_call | cdr3_aa
TRBJ1-4 | TRBV25-1 | CASSRGGGATNEKLFF
TRBJ1-4 | TRBV30 | CAWRWGGAGEKLFF
TRBJ2-5 | TRBV2 | CASSFDRVGTQYF
TRBJ2-1 | TRBV11-2 | CASSLAISGGGYNEQFF
TRBJ1-2 | TRBV20-1 | CSAAYRGAYTF
TRBJ2-3 | TRBV7-2 | CASKPRGLAGNTDTQYF
TRBJ1-3 | TRBV5-1 | CASSPIGGSGNTIYF
TRBJ1-6 | TRBV4-1 | CASSRAGIVPYSPLHF
TRBJ1-5 | TRBV5-6 | CASSSDSTGEPQHF
TRBJ2-7 | TRBV11-2 | CASSSTGRSSYEQYF